This T cell receptor beta chain was observed in a study of T cell responses to AZD1222 COVID-19 vaccine. Broader study findings: There were mostly white British donors and more females than males, and clonal diversity was possibly underestimated. Only a handful of AZD1222 recipients, several in all, had baseline seropositivity. The repertoires were collected only after the peak T cell response.

Losses at the gene ends were 5 bases for V and 6 bases for J; bases not matched to a gene: 12. Per the germline V gene, CDR1 is SGHRS and CDR2 is YFSETQ. The CDR3 contains 15 residues. This table comes from immunoSEQ multiplex PCR, and its TCRdb copy is limited to in-frame clones, with some not included. The data show some 99,000 clones, approximately 86% seen once. With respect to this clone: Its antigen is unknown.

The sequence was collected from an adult in good health. This chain links TRBV5-1 with TRBJ2-7, with 9 nucleotides matching TRBD1. The specimen comprised peripheral blood, sampled on day 0 of MenACWY control vaccination. This CDR3 is CASSTAGTGLLEQYF. CDR3 coding DNA: TGCGCCAGCAGTACCGCAGGGACAGGGCTTCTCGAGCAGTACTTC.